This T cell receptor (beta chain) was profiled in a study of blood T cell repertoires in COVID-19. In the study overall: COVID-19 samples from acute and convalescent phases originated in the United States, Italy and Spain.

V dropped 4 bases and J dropped 0 bases, with 10 bases sitting between them. CDR3 size: 15 residues. Germline V gives CDR1 LGHDT, CDR2 YNNKEL (reference sequence). Profiled with immunoSEQ multiplex PCR; TCRdb holds only in-frame clones, not every one. The sample yields hundreds of thousands of clones, about 87% seen once. There are a few counts of this clone. Individuals aged roughly 18 to 95 years were recruited from 20 to 25 US areas. Cohort assignment relied on participant-reported clinical history. All recovered Cohort 3 donors got two negative PCRs, got clearance, or saw symptom resolution. The source is a woman in her forties or fifties who had recovered from COVID-19. The V and J genes are TRBV3-1 (or the pseudogene TRBV3-2) and TRBJ1-3; a weak D match, TRBD1 (5 bases). Specimen: PBMCs or T cells enriched from blood (not recorded which). Written as DNA, the CDR3 is TGTGCCAGCAGCCTACGACAGAGCTCTGGAAACACCATATATTTT. Protein sequence: CASSLRQSSGNTIYF.